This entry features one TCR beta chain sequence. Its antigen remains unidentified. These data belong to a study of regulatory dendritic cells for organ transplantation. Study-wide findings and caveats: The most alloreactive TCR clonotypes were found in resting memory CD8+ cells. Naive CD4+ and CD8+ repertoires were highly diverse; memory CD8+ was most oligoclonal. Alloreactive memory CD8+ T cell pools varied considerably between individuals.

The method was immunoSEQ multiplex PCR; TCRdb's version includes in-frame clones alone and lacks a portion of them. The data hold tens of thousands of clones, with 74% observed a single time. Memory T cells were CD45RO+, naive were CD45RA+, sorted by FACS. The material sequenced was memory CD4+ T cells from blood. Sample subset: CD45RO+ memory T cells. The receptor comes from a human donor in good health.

The CDR3 spells CSVAGWRGAQETQYF. The DNA of the CDR3 is TGCAGCGTAGCCGGTTGGCGGGGGGCCCAAGAGACCCAGTACTTC. The V gene is TRBV29-1, the J gene TRBJ2-5; 8 bases agree with TRBD2. The germline V gene has CDR1 SQVTM and CDR2 ANQGSEA. V shed 6 bases and J 1 base; nucleotides not matched to a gene: 10. The CDR3 spans 15 residues.